One and the same sample provided the 8 T cell receptor beta chains below, sequenced in a study of human thymus T cells. TCRdb keeps only in-frame clones here, not all; method: immunoSEQ multiplex PCR. The sample includes 40,000 to 45,000 clones, around 94% of them seen just once. Sequenced input: blood. Source of these receptors: a boy in the first two years of life with a congenital heart defect but otherwise immunologically healthy.

This rearrangement joins TRBV5-4 to TRBJ2-7; 7 nucleotides agree with TRBD2. This CDR3 has 14 amino acids. Germline values: CDR1 SGHNT, CDR2 YYREEE (reference sequence). V gave up 4 bases and J gave up 2 bases; unmatched junction bases: 6. DNA of the CDR3: TGTGCCAGCAGCCTCCGACTAGCCCCCTACGAGCAGTACTTC. This translates into CASSLRLAPYEQYF.

V usage is TRBV4-3 and J usage is TRBJ1-1, with 10 bases that match TRBD1. Losses at the gene ends were 6 bases for V and 1 base for J; bases not matched to a gene: 5. Germline V lookup: CDR1 LGHNA, CDR2 YSLEER. The CDR3 extends over 15 amino acids. The CDR3 DNA reads TGCGCCAGCAGGGGGTGGGACAGGGGGAACACTGAAGCTTTCTTT. Its translation is CASRGWDRGNTEAFF.

The rearrangement uses TRBV10-2 and TRBJ1-1, with D maybe TRBD1 (6 bases). CDR1 is WSHSY and CDR2 is SAAADI in the germline V gene. CDR3 length equals 13 residues. V was pared by 8 bases and J by 1 base, with 11 bases between. CDR3 sequence: CASRLDRNTEAFF. The CDR3 DNA reads TGCGCCAGCCGTCTGGACAGGAACACTGAAGCTTTCTTT.

The chain has TRBV6-1 and TRBJ2-1; 15 positions match TRBD2. Trimming at V came to 8 bases and at J to 8 bases, leaving 7 bases not matched to a gene. The CDR3 sequence is 15 residues long. Germline V gives CDR1 MNHNS, CDR2 SASEGT. The CDR3, as DNA: TGTGCCAGCGGCGGACTAGCGGGGGGGGAAGATGAGCAGTTCTTC. Protein sequence: CASGGLAGGEDEQFF.

This rearrangement joins TRBV4-1 to TRBJ1-2, with TRBD1 matching over 7 bases. This CDR3 is 16 amino acids long. V lost 6 bases, J lost 0 bases, and 10 bases stayed unmatched. The germline gives CDR1 MGHRA, CDR2 YSYEKL. The chain's CDR3 is CASRPGTELANYGYTF. CDR3 nucleotides: TGCGCCAGCAGACCCGGGACAGAGTTAGCTAACTATGGCTACACCTTC.

The chain has TRBV7-9 and TRBJ1-1; D is unresolved. Trimming removed 0 bases from V and 5 bases from J, with 4 bases in between. Germline lookup yields CDR1 SEHNR and CDR2 FQNEAQ (reference sequence). The length of the CDR3 is 12 residues. The CDR3 nucleotides are TGTGCCAGCAGCTTAGCCCTGACTGAAGCTTTCTTT. It yields the protein CASSLALTEAFF.

J is TRBJ2-5 and V is TRBV6-1, with D maybe TRBD1 (6 bases). Germline CDR1 is MNHNS and CDR2 is SASEGT. The CDR3 covers 13 residues. Trimming took off 8 bases at V and 6 bases at J, with 16 bases between the two ends. CDR3 loop: CASQNRDDKTQYF. In DNA, the CDR3 is TGTGCCAGCCAAAACAGGGATGATAAGACCCAGTACTTC.

The CDR3 protein is CASSLGENYGYTF. The CDR3 DNA follows: TGTGCCAGCAGTTTAGGAGAAAACTATGGCTACACCTTC. This sequence joins TRBV28 and TRBJ1-2; D is undetermined. Looked up from germline, CDR1 is MDHEN and CDR2 is SYDVKM. Trimming took 2 bases from V and 2 from J, leaving 6 bases between them. This CDR3 spans 13 amino acids.